This T cell receptor (beta chain) comes out of a study of beta chain features in type 1 diabetes. Whole-study findings and limits: Patients' naive, central memory and Treg TCRB repertoires seemed closer to one another than those of healthy donors. Because the template was cDNA, high-expressing cells might be over-represented. Significant though moderate, a shortening of TCRB CDR3s appeared in all four CD4+ subsets of Type 1 diabetes patients.

This clone was seen a handful of times. Its antigen remains unknown. An end of the junction does not agree with germline; a read error may underlie this. Investigators reverse transcribed all isolated RNA, so they sequenced expressed TCRB transcripts. TCRdb keeps only in-frame clones here, not all; method: immunoSEQ multiplex PCR. The sample lists approximately 470,000 clones, approximately 31% occurring once. Germline V gives CDR1 MGHRA, CDR2 YSYEKL. The CDR3 totals 14 residues. The TCR sequence derives from a man between 18 and 29 years old in good health. V and J are TRBV4-1 and TRBJ2-1; 11 nucleotides agree with TRBD2. The sequenced sample consisted of naive CD4+ T cells from blood. The CDR3 region has the DNA TGCGCCAGCAGCCAGCCTGGGGCCGGGACTAGCGGAATCTTC. It encodes CASSQPGAGTSGIF.